This TCR beta chain was recovered during a study of T cell repertoires in ileal Crohn's disease. Whole-study context: All patients had surgery for stricturing (about 60%) or penetrating (39%) disease. At postoperative colonoscopy, neoterminal ileum biopsies were taken as M6. The study's findings and limits: Within the first postoperative year, endoscopy came at median about 7.3 months. Clonal expansions were more frequent in active smokers than non-smokers at surgery.

As for this clone: Its antigen remains unidentified.

Clones were sequenced by immunoSEQ multiplex PCR, and TCRdb holds only the in-frame ones, with some missing. The sample has tens of thousands of clones; roughly 89% are singletons. As for time point: neoterminal ileum biopsy at postoperative endoscopy, about 6 months after surgery. The CDR3 loop spans 18 amino acids. Germline V gene data show CDR1 as SGHDN and CDR2 as FVKESK. Trimming took 5 bases from V and 1 from J, leaving 18 bases between them. The sequence came from an adult with Crohn's disease. Source material: ileal tissue. The chain combines TRBV14 with TRBJ1-6, with D maybe TRBD1 (5 bases). CDR3 DNA: TGTGCCAGCAGCATCGCGCGGGACCCCCGGTCCTATAATTCACCCCTCCACTTT. It translates to CASSIARDPRSYNSPLHF.